There are a few counts of the clone carrying this T cell receptor (beta chain). The data originate from a study of blood T cell repertoires in COVID-19. Across the whole study: The United States, Italy and Spain provided the acute and convalescent COVID-19 samples. PBMCs, B-cell-depleted T cells, or T cells provided the cDNA or gDNA that made up the material.

The CDR3 is made up of 12 amino acids. The germline CDR1 and CDR2 sequences are SGHTS and YDEGEE. V lost 3 bases and J lost 4, with 7 bases in between. Study processing details: Amplification from reference gene primers served as the basis for estimated nucleated cell counts. Using immunoSEQ multiplex PCR, the repertoire was profiled, and TCRdb retains in-frame clones only, with some absent. V and J calls and clone size follow that table, whereas D and trimming were derived from the DNA. The sample shows about 210,000 clones, less than 90% of them seen only once. The source material was peripheral blood. The V gene is TRBV5-8, the J gene TRBJ1-2, with D possibly being TRBD1 (5 bases). The sequence was obtained from a middle-aged man with acute or convalescent COVID-19. The DNA for the CDR3 is TGTGCCAGCAGCTGGGGCCTCTATGGCTACACCTTC. It encodes CASSWGLYGYTF.